This T cell receptor (beta chain) was sequenced for a study of cytomegalovirus exposure and HLA in healthy donors. Study-wide results and limits: According to a later analysis, TCR clusters from the first cohort tended to co-occur in the 90 to 150 validation repertoires.

Separation from the approximately 670-subject first cohort characterized the roughly 120-subject validation cohort, to which the donors belonged. As for this clone: Its antigen is not identified.

Trimming removed 7 bases from V and 1 base from J; junction bases left unmatched: 13. Germline V lookup: CDR1 SNHLY, CDR2 FYNNEI. The CDR3 has 16 residues. The data were produced by immunoSEQ multiplex PCR, yet TCRdb's version contains in-frame clones alone and is incomplete. The sample lists about 60,000 clones; roughly 96% were seen once. This TCR derives from a man between 18 and 35 years old in good health and CMV-seronegative. The chain employs TRBV2 and TRBJ2-7; 7 nucleotides align to TRBD1. The sequencing sample was made of PBMCs. The CDR3 DNA reads TGTGCCAGCACCCAAGGGCGGCGACAGGGATCCTACGAGCAGTACTTC. Protein sequence: CASTQGRRQGSYEQYF.